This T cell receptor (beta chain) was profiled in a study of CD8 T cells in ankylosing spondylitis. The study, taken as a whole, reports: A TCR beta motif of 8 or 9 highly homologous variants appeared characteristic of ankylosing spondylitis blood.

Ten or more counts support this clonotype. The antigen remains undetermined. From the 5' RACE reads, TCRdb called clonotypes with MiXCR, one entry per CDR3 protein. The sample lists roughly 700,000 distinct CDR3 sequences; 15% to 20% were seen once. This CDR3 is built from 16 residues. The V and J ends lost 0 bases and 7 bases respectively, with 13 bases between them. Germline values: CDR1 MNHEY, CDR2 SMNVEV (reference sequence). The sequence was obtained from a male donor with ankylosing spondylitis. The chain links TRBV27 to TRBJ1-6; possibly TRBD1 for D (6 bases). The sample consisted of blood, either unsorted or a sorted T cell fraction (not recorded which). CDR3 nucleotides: TGTGCCAGCAGTTTATCGGGCAGGGGCTGGAATTCACCCCTCCACTTT. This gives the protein CASSLSGRGWNSPLHF.